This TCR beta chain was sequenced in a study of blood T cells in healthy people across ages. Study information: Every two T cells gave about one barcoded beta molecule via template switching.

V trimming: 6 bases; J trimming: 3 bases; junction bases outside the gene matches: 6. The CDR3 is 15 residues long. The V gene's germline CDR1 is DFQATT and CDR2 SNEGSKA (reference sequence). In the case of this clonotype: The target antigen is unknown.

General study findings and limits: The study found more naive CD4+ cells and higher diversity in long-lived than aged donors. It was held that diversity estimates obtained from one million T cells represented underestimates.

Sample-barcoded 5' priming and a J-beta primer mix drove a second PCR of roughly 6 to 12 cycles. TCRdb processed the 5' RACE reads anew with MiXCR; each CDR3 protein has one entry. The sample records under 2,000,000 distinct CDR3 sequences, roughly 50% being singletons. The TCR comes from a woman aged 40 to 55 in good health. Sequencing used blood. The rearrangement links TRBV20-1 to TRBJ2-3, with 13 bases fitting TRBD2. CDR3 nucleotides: TGCAGTGCCTTCGGGACTAGCGGGGAAACAGATACGCAGTATTTT. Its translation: CSAFGTSGETDTQYF.